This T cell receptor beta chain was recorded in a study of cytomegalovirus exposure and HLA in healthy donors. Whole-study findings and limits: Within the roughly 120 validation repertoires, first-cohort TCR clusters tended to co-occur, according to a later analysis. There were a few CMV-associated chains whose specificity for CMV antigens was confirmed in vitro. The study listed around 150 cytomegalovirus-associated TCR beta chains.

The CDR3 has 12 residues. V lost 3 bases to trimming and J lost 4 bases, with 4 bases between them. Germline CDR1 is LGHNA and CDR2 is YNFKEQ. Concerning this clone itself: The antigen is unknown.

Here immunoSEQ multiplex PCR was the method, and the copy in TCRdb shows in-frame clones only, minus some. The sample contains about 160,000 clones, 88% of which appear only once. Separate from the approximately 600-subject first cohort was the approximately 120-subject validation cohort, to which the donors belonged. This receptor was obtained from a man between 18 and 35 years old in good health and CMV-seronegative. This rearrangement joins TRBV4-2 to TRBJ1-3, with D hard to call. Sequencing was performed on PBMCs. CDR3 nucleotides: TGTGCCAGCAGCCAGACAGGAAACACCATATATTTT. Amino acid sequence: CASSQTGNTIYF.